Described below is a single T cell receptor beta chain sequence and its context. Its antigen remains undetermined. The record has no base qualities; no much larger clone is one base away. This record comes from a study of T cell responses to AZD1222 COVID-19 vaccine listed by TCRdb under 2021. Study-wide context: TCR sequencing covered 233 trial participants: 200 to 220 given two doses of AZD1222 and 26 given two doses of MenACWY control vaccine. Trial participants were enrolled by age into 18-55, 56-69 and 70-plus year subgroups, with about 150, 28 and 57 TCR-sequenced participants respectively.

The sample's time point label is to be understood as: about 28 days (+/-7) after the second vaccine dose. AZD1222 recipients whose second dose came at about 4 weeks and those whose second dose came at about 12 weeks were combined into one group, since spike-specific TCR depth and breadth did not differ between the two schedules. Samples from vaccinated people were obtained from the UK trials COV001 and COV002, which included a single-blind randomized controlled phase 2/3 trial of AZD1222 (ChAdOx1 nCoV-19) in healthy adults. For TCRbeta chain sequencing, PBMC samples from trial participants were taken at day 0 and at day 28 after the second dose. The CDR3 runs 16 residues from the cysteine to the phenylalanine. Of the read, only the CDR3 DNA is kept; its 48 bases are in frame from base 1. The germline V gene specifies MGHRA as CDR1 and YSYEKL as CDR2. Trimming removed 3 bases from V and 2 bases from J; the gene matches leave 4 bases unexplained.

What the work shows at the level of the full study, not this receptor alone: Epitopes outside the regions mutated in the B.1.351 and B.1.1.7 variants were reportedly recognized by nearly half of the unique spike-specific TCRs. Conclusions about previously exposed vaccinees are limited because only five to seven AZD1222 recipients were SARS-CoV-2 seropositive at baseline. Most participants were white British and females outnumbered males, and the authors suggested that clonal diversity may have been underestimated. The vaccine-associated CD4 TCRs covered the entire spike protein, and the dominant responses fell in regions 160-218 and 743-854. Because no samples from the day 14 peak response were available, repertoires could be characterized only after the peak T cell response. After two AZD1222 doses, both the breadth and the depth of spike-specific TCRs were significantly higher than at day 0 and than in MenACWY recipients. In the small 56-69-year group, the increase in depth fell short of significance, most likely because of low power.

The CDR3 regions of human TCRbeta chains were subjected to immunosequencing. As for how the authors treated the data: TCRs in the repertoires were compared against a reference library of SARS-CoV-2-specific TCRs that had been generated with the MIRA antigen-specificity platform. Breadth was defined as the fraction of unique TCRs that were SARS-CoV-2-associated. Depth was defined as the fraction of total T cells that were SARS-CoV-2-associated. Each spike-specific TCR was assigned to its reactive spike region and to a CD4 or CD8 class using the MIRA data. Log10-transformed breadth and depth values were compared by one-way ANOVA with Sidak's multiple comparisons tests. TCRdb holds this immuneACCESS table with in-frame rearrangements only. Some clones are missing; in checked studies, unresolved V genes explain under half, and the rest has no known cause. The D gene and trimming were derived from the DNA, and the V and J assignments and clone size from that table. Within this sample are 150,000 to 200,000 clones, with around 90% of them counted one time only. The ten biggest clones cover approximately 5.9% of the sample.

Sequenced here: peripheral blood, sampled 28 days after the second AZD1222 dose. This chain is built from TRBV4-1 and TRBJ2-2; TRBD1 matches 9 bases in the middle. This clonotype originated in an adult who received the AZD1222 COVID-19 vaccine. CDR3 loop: CASSHVDRGNTGELFF. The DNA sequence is TGCGCCAGCAGCCACGTGGACAGGGGTAACACCGGGGAGCTGTTTTTT.